The 8 T cell receptor beta chains in this list originate from one sample, sequenced in a study of T cells in Graves' hyperthyroidism and ophthalmopathy. RNA transcripts were the template for amplifying TCR beta CDR3 regions. First-round RT-PCR of the TCR CDR3 relied on the HTBI primer set. MiXCR was run by TCRdb on the multiplex PCR reads, yielding one entry per CDR3 protein. The sample holds some 550,000 distinct CDR3 sequences, roughly 20% seen once. Sequenced material: blood. All receptors come from a man between 18 and 35 years old with Graves' hyperthyroidism.

Many counts were recorded for this clonotype. This sequence joins TRBV19 and TRBJ1-1; a weak D match, TRBD1 (5 bases). The length of the CDR3 is 16 residues. Trimming left V 2 bases short and J 5 bases short, with 18 bases between. The germline gives CDR1 LNHDA, CDR2 SQIVND (reference sequence). CDR3 bases: TGTGCCAGTAGTATACAAGCGGGCAGCTGGGGGACTGAAGCTTTCTTT. This translates into CASSIQAGSWGTEAFF.

There are a few counts of this clonotype. The chain links TRBV27 to TRBJ1-1; D gene ambiguous. From germline, CDR1 is MNHEY and CDR2 SMNVEV (reference sequence). V lost 6 bases, J lost 5 bases, and 25 bases lay in between. CDR3 size: 17 residues. CDR3: CASSKRSFGAGGTEAFF. CDR3 DNA: TGTGCCAGCAGCAAGAGATCGTTCGGTGCGGGTGGGACTGAAGCTTTCTTT.

This clonotype has ten or more counts. The chain joins TRBV12-3 or TRBV12-4 to TRBJ1-5, with a possible D match to TRBD1 (5 bases). V dropped 6 bases and J dropped 2 bases, with 11 bases sitting between them. CDR3 length: 14 amino acids. Here the CDR3 DNA reads TGTGCCAGCAGCCCCACGGGGGGCAATCAGCCCCAGCATTTT. It specifies CASSPTGGNQPQHF.

The CDR3 DNA reads as TGTGCCAGCAGCGCCGGGACAGGGGACACCGGGGAGCTGTTTTTT. Amino acid sequence: CASSAGTGDTGELFF. The chain combines TRBV6-1 with TRBJ2-2; 10 nucleotides line up with TRBD1. Germline values: CDR1 MNHNS, CDR2 SASEGT. V lost 6 bases, J lost 3 bases, and 4 bases stayed unmatched. The CDR3 is 15 amino acids.

This clonotype was detected a few times. V is TRBV6-5 and J is TRBJ2-2, with D possibly TRBD1 on 6 matching bases. This CDR3 is 15 amino acids long. V was shortened by 0 bases and J by 6 bases, with 11 bases between the two germline ends. Germline V lookup: CDR1 MNHEY, CDR2 SVGAGI. CDR3 protein: CASSYSIQGPGELFF. Here the CDR3 DNA reads TGTGCCAGCAGTTACTCTATACAGGGTCCCGGGGAGCTGTTTTTT.

This clonotype was found a few times. The J gene is TRBJ1-2, the V gene TRBV12-5, with 7 nucleotides matching TRBD1. Germline CDR1 reads LGHNT; CDR2 reads FRNRAP. V gave up 0 bases and J gave up 8 bases; unmatched junction bases: 6. There are 14 residues in the CDR3. This CDR3 reads CASGLVNGQEGYTF. CDR3 nucleotides: TGTGCTAGTGGTTTGGTAAATGGACAGGAAGGCTACACCTTC.

This clonotype was detected a few times. Since the CDR3 does not end with the conserved phenylalanine or tryptophan, this likely comes from a read error. The chain employs TRBV19 and TRBJ1-1; TRBD1 matches 8 bases. After removal of 5 bases from V and 3 bases from J, the junction contained 2 bases not matched to a gene. Per the germline V gene, CDR1 is LNHDA and CDR2 is SQIVND (reference sequence). This CDR3 spans 13 amino acids. The CDR3 DNA reads as TGTGCCAGTAGTGCGACAGGGGACACTGAAGCTTTCTCT. Translating it yields CASSATGDTEAFS.

This clonotype appeared many times. V gene TRBV7-9 combines with J gene TRBJ2-2; 7 bases align to TRBD1. The CDR3 consists of 16 residues. CDR1 is SEHNR and CDR2 is FQNEAQ in the germline V gene (reference sequence). Unmatched junction bases numbered 13, after V lost 10 bases and J lost 2 bases. CDR3 sequence (DNA): TGTGCCACCACGGCAAGGGACAGAGATAACACCGGGGAGCTGTTTTTT. Amino acids: CATTARDRDNTGELFF.